This TCR beta chain was profiled in a study of T-cell memory formation after mild COVID-19. About the study: TCR clusters were mostly donor specific.

One entry per CDR3 protein, called by TCRdb with MiXCR from the 5' RACE reads. This table has 110,000 to 150,000 distinct CDR3 sequences, 20% to 25% appearing once. Study results and limitations: Within pre-infection memory, some responding clones were found, suggesting cross-reactive memory joined.

The CDR3 runs 12 residues. Trimming stripped 3 bases from V and 10 bases from J, with 12 bases between. Germline V gives CDR1 SGHVS, CDR2 FNYEAQ. The sample holds a few counts of this clonotype. The antigen is unknown. This receptor was taken from an adult woman who had mild COVID-19 (a few samples of this study predate the infection). Cell type and time point are not known. The chain joins TRBV7-6 to TRBJ1-1; weak D call: TRBD1 (6 bases). Material for sequencing was PBMCs or a T cell subset sorted from them (not recorded which). The CDR3 sequence is CASSLGGGLAFF. The CDR3 DNA reads as TGTGCCAGCAGCTTGGGAGGGGGGCTAGCTTTCTTT.